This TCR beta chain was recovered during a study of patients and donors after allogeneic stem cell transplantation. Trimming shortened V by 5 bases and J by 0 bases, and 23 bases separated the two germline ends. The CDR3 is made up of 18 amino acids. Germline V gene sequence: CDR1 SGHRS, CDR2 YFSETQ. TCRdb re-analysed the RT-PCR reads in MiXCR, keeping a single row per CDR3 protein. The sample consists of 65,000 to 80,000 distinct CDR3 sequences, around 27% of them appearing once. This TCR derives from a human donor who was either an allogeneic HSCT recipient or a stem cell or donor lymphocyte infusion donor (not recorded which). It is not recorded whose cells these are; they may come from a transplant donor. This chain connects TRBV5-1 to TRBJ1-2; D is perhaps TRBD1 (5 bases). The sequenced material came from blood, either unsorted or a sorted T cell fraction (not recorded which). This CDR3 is CASREGWQGRKSNYGYTF. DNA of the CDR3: TGCGCCAGCAGAGAGGGATGGCAGGGTAGAAAATCTAACTATGGCTACACCTTC. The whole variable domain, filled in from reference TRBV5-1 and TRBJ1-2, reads KAGVTQTPRYLIKTRGQQVTLSCSPISGHRSVSWYQQTPGQGLQFLFEYFSETQRNKGNFPGRFSGRQFSNSRSEMNVSTLELGDSALYLCASREGWQGRKSNYGYTFGSGTRLTVV.